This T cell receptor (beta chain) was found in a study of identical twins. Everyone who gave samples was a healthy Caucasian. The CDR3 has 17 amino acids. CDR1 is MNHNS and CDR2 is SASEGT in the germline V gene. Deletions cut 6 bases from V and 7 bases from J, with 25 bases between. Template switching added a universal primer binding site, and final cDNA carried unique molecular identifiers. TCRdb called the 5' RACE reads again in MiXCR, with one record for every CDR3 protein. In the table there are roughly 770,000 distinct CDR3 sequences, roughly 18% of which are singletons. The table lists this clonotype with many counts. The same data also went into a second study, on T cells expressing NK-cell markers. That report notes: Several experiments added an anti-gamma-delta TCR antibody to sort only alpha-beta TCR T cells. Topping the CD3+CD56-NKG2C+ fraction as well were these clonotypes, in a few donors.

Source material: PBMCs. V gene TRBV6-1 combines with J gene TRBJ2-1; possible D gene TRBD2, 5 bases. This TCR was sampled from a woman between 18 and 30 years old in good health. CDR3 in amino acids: CASRKLQRSGSKNEQFF. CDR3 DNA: TGTGCCAGCAGGAAATTACAGCGGAGTGGGTCGAAAAATGAGCAGTTCTTC.